The clone carrying this T cell receptor (beta chain) came up a few times. One entry per CDR3 protein results from TCRdb running MiXCR on the 5' RACE reads. The sample includes approximately 96,000 distinct CDR3 sequences, about 8.8% of them seen just once. This entry belongs to a study of T cells after yellow fever vaccination. Broader study findings: The secondary response was weaker but peaked faster, day 5 versus 15. The bulk population could contribute abundant contaminating clonotypes to FACS-sorted repertoires.

The sequences come from CD8+ T cells not binding an NS4B(214-222) dextramer, sorted from PBMCs, collected about 2 weeks after the first yellow fever vaccination. The receptor was isolated from a man younger than 35 who received the YFV17D yellow fever vaccine.

Written as DNA, the CDR3 is TGCGCCAGCAGCCAAGATCAGGAACGAAGACAGCCCCAGCATTTT. Amino acid sequence: CASSQDQERRQPQHF. The V gene is TRBV4-1, the J gene TRBJ1-5, with no clear D. V lost 0 bases and J lost 7, with 13 bases in between. This CDR3 has 15 residues. The germline V gene has CDR1 MGHRA and CDR2 YSYEKL.